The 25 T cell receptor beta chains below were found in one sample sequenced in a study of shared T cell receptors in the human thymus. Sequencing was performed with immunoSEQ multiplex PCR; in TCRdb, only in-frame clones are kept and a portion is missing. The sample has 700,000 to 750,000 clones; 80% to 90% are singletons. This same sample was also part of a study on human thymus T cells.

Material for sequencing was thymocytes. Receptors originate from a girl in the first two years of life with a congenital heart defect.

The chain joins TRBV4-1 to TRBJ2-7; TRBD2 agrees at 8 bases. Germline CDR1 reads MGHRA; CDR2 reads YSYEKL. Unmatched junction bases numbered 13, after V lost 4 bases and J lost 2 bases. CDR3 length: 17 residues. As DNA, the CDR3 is TGCGCCAGCAGCCCACATCTTAGCCCGGGGGGGCCCTACGAGCAGTACTTC. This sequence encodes CASSPHLSPGGPYEQYF.

CDR3: CASRGSSYNSPLHF. In DNA, the CDR3 is TGTGCCAGCAGGGGGAGCTCCTATAATTCACCCCTCCACTTT. The chain uses TRBV27 and TRBJ1-6, with D uncertain. The CDR3 runs to 14 residues. The ends were cut back, 6 bases at V and 0 bases at J, with 6 bases in the middle. Germline lookup yields CDR1 MNHEY and CDR2 SMNVEV (reference sequence).

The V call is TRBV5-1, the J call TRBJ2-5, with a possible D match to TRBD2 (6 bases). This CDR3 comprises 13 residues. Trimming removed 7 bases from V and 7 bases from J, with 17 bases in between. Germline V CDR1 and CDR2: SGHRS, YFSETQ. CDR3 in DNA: TGCGCCAGCCATCGGGGGACTGGTGGGACCCAGTACTTC. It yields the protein CASHRGTGGTQYF. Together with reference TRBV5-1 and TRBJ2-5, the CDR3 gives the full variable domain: KAGVTQTPRYLIKTRGQQVTLSCSPISGHRSVSWYQQTPGQGLQFLFEYFSETQRNKGNFPGRFSGRQFSNSRSEMNVSTLELGDSALYLCASHRGTGGTQYFGPGTRLLVL.

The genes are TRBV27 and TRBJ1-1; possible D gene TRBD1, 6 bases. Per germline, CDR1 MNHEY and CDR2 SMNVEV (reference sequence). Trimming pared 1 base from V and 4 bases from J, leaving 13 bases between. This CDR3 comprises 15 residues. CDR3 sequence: CASSLWGGLGTEAFF. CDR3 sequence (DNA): TGTGCCAGCAGTTTATGGGGGGGGCTGGGCACTGAAGCTTTCTTT.

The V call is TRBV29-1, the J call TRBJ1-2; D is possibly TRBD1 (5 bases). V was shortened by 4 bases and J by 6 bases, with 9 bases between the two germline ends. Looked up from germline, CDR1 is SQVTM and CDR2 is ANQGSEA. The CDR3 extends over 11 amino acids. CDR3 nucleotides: TGCAGCGTTGCCTCAGGGAATGGCTACACCTTC. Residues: CSVASGNGYTF.

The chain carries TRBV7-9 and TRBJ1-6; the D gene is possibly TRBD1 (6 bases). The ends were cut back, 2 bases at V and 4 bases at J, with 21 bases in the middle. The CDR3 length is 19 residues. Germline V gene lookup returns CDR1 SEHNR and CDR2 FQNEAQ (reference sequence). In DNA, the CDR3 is TGTGCCAGCAGCTTAACCCCAATCGGGACACGCGAATATAATTCACCCCTCCACTTT. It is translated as CASSLTPIGTREYNSPLHF.

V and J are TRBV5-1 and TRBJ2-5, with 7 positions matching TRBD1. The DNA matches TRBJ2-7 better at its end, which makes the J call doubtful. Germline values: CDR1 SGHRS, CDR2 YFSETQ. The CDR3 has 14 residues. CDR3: CASSFGQESDEQYF. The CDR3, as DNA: TGCGCCAGCAGCTTCGGACAGGAGTCTGACGAGCAGTACTTC.

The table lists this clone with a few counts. Here the CDR3 DNA reads TGTGCCAGCAGCACCGTAGCGGGGGGGCGAGATACGCAGTATTTT. Amino acid sequence: CASSTVAGGRDTQYF. The J gene is TRBJ2-3, the V gene TRBV7-8; 11 bases map to TRBD2. The ends lost 5 bases at V and 5 bases at J; junction bases unmatched: 6. The CDR3 contains 15 residues. CDR1 is SGHVS and CDR2 is FQNEAQ in the germline V gene. The full variable domain, with the rest looked up from reference TRBV7-8 and TRBJ2-3, is GAGVSQSPRYKVAKRGQDVALRCDPISGHVSLFWYQQALGQGPEFLTYFQNEAQLDKSGLPSDRFFAERPEGSVSTLKIQRTQQEDSAVYLCASSTVAGGRDTQYFGPGTRLTVL.

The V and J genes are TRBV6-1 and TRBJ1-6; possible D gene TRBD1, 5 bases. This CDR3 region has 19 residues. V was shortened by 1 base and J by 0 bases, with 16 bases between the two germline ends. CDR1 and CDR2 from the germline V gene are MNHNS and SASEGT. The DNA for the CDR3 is TGTGCCAGCAGTGAAGTTTATACCAGGGTCCACTCCTATAATTCACCCCTCCACTTT. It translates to CASSEVYTRVHSYNSPLHF.

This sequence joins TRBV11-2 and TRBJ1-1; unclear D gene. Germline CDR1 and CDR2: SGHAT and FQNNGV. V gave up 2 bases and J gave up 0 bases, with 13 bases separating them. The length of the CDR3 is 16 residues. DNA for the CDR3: TGTGCCAGCAGCTTACAGGTCCCCGGCATGAACACTGAAGCTTTCTTT. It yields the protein CASSLQVPGMNTEAFF.

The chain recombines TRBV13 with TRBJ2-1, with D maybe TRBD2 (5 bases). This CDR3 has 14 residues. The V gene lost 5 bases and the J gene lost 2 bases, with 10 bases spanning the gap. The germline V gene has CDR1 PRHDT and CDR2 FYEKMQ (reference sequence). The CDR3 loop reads CASSEGQPYNEQFF. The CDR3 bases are TGTGCCAGCAGCGAGGGTCAACCCTACAATGAGCAGTTCTTC.

The chain's CDR3 is CASSSRDDYEQYF. The DNA of the CDR3 is TGTGCCAGCAGCAGCAGGGATGACTACGAGCAGTACTTC. The chain employs TRBV7-9 and TRBJ2-7; weak D call: TRBD1 (5 bases). The CDR3 runs to 13 residues. Trimming took off 5 bases at V and 3 bases at J, with 11 bases between the two ends. From germline, CDR1 is SEHNR and CDR2 FQNEAQ (reference sequence).

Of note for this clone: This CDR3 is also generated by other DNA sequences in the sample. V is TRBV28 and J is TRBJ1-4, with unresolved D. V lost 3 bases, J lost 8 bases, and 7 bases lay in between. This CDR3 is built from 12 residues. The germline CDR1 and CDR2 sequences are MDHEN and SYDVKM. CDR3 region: CASSFRGEKLFF. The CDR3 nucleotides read TGTGCCAGCAGTTTTAGAGGGGAAAAACTGTTTTTT.

The CDR3 nucleotides read TGTGCCAGCAGCCGCACAGGGGACTCTGGGGCCAACGTCCTGACTTTC. This encodes CASSRTGDSGANVLTF. The chain combines TRBV9 with TRBJ2-6; 7 nucleotides agree with TRBD1. Trimming removed 4 bases from V and 0 bases from J; junction bases left unmatched: 4. CDR3 length: 16 residues. Germline V CDR1 and CDR2: SGDLS, YYNGEE.

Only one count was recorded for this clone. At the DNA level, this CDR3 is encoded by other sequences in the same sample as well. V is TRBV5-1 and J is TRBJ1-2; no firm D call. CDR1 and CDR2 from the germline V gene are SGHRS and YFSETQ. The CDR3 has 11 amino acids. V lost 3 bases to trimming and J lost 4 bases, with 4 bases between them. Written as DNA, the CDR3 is TGCGCCAGCAGCTCGAGCTATGGCTACACCTTC. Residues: CASSSSYGYTF. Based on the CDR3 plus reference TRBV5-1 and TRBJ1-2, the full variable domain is KAGVTQTPRYLIKTRGQQVTLSCSPISGHRSVSWYQQTPGQGLQFLFEYFSETQRNKGNFPGRFSGRQFSNSRSEMNVSTLELGDSALYLCASSSSYGYTFGSGTRLTVV.

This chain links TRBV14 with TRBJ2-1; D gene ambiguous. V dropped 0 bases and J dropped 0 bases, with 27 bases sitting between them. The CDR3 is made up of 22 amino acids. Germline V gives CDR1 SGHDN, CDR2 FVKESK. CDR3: CASSQDEAAEYRQTFSYNEQFF. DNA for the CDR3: TGTGCCAGCAGCCAAGATGAGGCCGCGGAATACCGGCAGACCTTCTCCTACAATGAGCAGTTCTTC.

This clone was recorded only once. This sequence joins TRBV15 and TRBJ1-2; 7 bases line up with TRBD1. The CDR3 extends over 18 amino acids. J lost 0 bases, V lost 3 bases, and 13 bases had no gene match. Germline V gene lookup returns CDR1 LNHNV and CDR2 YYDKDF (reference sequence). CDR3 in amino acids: CATSRMFRDRKTNYGYTF. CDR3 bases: TGTGCCACCAGCAGGATGTTCCGGGACAGAAAAACTAACTATGGCTACACCTTC.

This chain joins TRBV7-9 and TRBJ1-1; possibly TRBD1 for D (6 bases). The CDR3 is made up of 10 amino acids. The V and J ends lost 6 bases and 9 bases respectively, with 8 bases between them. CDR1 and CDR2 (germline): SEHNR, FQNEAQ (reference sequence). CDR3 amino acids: CASRGTQAFF. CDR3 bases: TGTGCCAGCAGAGGGACACAAGCTTTCTTT.

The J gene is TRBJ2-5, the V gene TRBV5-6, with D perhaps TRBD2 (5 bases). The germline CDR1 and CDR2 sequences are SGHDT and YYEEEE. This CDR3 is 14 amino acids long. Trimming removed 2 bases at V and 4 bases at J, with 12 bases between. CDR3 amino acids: CASSFRLAGETQYF. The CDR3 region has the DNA TGTGCCAGCAGCTTTAGGCTAGCCGGAGAGACCCAGTACTTC.

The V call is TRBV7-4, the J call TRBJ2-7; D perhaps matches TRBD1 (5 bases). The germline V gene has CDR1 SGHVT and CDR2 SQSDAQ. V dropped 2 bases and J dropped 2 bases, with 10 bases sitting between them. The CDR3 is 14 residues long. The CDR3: CASSLPQGAYEQYF. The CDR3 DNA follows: TGTGCCAGCAGCTTACCCCAAGGGGCCTACGAGCAGTACTTC.

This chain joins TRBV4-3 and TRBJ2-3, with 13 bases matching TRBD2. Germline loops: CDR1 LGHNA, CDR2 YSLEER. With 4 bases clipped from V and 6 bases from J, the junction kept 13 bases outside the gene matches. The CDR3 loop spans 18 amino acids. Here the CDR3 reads CASSPGLAGSPSVDTQYF. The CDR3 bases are TGCGCCAGCAGCCCGGGACTAGCGGGGTCTCCCTCTGTGGATACGCAGTATTTT.

The CDR3 DNA is TGTGCCAGCGTAGGACGGAGGATTAAATATGGCTACACCTTC. It encodes CASVGRRIKYGYTF. This sequence joins TRBV2 and TRBJ1-2; no clear D. Germline V gene sequence: CDR1 SNHLY, CDR2 FYNNEI. Trimming shortened V by 8 bases and J by 5 bases, and 18 bases separated the two germline ends. There are 14 residues in the CDR3.

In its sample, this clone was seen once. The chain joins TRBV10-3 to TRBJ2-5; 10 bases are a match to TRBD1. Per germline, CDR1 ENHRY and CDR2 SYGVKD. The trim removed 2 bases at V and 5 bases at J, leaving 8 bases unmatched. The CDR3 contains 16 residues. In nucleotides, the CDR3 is TGTGCCATCAGTGAGCCCGGGACAGGGGATCGGGAGACCCAGTACTTC. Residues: CAISEPGTGDRETQYF.

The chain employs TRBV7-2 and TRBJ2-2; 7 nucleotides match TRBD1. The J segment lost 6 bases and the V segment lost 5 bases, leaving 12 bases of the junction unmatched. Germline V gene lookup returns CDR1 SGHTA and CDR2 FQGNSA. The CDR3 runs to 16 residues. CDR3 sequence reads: CASSPRDRRLSGELFF. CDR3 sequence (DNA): TGTGCCAGCAGCCCCCGGGACAGAAGGTTGTCCGGGGAGCTGTTTTTT.

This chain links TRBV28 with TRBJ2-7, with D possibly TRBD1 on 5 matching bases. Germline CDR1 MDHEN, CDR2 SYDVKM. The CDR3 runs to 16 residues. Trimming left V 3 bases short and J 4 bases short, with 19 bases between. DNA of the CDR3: TGTGCCAGCAGTTTCTCTCCTTTGGCAGGGCAGTACGAGCAGTACTTC. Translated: CASSFSPLAGQYEQYF.